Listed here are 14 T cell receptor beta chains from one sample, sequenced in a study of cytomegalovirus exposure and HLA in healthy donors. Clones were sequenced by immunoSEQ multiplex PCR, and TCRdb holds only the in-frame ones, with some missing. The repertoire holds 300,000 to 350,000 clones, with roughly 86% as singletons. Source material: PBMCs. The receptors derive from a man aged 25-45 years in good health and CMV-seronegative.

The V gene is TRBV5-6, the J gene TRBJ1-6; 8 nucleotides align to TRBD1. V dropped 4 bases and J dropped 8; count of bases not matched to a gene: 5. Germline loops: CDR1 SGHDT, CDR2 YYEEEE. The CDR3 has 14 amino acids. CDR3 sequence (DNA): TGTGCCAGCAGCGCCAGGGGGCTCTATTCACCCCTCCACTTT. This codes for CASSARGLYSPLHF.

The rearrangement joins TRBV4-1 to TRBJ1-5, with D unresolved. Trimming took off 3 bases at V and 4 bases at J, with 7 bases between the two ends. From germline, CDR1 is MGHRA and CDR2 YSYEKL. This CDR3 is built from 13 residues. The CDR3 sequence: CASSQRENQPQHF. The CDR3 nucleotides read TGCGCCAGCAGCCAGAGGGAAAATCAGCCCCAGCATTTT.

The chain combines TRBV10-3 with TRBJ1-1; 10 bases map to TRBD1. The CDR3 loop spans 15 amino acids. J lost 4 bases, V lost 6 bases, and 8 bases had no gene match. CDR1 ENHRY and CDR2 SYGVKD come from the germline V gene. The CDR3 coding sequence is TGTGCCATCAGGAGGGACAGGGGAATGTCCACTGAAGCTTTCTTT. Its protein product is CAIRRDRGMSTEAFF.

The CDR3 protein is CASSQTPLHEQYF. The CDR3 DNA is TGTGCCAGCAGCCAAACACCCCTCCACGAGCAGTACTTC. The chain has TRBV7-2 and TRBJ2-7; D unclear. CDR1 and CDR2 from the germline V gene are SGHTA and FQGNSA. V was clipped by 5 bases and J by 5 bases, with 13 bases between them. The CDR3 length is 13 residues.

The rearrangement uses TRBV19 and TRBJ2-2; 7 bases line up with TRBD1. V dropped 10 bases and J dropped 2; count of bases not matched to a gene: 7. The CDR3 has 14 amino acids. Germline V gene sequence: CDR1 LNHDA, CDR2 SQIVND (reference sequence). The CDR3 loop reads CATTGQYNTGELFF. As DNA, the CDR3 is TGTGCCACTACGGGACAGTACAACACCGGGGAGCTGTTTTTT.

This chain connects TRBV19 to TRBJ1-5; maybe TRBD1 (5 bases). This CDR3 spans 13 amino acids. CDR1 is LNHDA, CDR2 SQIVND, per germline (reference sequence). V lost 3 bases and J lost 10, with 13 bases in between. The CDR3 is CASSMSNGGPQHF. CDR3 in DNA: TGTGCCAGTAGTATGTCGAACGGGGGTCCCCAGCATTTT.

The CDR3 loop is CASSQGGTGLPLGQYF. DNA for the CDR3: TGTGCCAGCAGCCAAGGGGGGACAGGGCTTCCCTTGGGGCAGTATTTT. The rearrangement joins TRBV7-9 to TRBJ2-3; 9 bases map to TRBD1. The CDR3 totals 16 residues. Germline V gene sequence: CDR1 SEHNR, CDR2 FQNEAQ (reference sequence). V was pared by 5 bases and J by 11 bases, with 17 bases of the junction left unmatched. The whole variable domain, remainder taken from reference TRBV7-9 and TRBJ2-3, is DTGVSQNPRHKITKRGQNVTFRCDPISEHNRLYWYRQTLGQGPEFLTYFQNEAQLEKSRLLSDRFSAERPKGSFSTLEIQRTEQGDSAMYLCASSQGGTGLPLGQYFGPGTRLTVL.

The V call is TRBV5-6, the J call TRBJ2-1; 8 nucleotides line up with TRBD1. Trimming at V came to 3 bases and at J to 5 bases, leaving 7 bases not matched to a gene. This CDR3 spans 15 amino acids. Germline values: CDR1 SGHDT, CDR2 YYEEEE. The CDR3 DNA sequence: TGTGCCAGCAGCTCTTGGGACAGGTTTGACAATGAGCAGTTCTTC. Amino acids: CASSSWDRFDNEQFF.

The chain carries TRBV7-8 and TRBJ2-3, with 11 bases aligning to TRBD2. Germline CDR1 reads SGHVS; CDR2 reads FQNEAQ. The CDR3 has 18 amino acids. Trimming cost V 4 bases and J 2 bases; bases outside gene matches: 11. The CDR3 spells CASSSFWRLAGTTDTQYF. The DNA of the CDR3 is TGTGCCAGCAGCTCCTTCTGGAGACTAGCGGGGACCACAGATACGCAGTATTTT.

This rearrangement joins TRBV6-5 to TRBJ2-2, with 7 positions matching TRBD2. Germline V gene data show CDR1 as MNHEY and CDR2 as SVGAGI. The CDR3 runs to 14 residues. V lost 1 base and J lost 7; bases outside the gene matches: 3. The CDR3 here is CASSYWGGNGELFF. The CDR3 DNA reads TGTGCCAGCAGTTACTGGGGGGGAAACGGGGAGCTGTTTTTT.

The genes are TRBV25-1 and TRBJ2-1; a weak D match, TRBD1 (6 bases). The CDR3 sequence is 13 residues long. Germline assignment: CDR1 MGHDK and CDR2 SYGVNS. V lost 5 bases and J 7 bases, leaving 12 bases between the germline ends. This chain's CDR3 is CASSLTGLNEQFF. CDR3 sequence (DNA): TGTGCCAGCAGTTTGACAGGCCTAAATGAGCAGTTCTTC.

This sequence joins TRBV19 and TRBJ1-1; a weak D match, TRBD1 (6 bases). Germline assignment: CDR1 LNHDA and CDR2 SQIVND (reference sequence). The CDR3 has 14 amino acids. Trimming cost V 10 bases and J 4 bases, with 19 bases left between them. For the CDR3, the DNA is TGTGCCACTCAAACAGGGTTTGATGGCACTGAAGCTTTCTTT. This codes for CATQTGFDGTEAFF.

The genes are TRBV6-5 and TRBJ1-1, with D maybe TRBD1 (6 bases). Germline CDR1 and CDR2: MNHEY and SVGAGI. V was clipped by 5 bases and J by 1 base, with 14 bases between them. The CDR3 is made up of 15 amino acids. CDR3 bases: TGTGCCAGCAGTAGGGGGGGGGCTACGAACACTGAAGCTTTCTTT. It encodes CASSRGGATNTEAFF.

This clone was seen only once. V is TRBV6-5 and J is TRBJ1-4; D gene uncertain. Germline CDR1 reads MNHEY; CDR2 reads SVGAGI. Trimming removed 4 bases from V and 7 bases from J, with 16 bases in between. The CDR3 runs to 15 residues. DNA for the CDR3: TGTGCCAGCAGTTCAAAATTTTACATGATTGAAAAACTGTTTTTT. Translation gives CASSSKFYMIEKLFF.